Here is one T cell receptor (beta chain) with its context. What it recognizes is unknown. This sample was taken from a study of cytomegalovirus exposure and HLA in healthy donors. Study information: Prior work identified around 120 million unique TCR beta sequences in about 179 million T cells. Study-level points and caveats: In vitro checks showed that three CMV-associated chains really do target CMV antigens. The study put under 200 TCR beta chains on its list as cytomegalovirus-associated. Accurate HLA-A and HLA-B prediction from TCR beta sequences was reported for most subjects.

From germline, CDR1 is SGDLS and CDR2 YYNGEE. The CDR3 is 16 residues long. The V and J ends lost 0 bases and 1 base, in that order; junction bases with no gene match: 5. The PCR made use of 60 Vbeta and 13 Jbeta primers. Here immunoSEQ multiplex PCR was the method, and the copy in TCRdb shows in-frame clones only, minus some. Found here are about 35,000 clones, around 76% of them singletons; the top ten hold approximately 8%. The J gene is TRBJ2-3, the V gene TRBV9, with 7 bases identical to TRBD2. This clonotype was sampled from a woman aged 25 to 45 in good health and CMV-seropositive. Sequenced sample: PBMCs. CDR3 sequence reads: CASSVGGGLGTDTQYF. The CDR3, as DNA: TGTGCCAGCAGCGTAGGGGGGGGACTTGGCACAGATACGCAGTATTTT.